Listed below are T cell receptor beta chains from one sample, sequenced in a study of CDR3 diversity in severe acne. TCRdb independently ran MiXCR on the PCR reads; one entry per CDR3 protein. This repertoire shows about 76,000 distinct CDR3 sequences, over 40% found once; its top ten account for 13% to 15%. The sequenced sample was blood. All receptors come from a male donor in good health, without acne. Both conserved end residues are part of each CDR3. A D gene is named only where the DNA matches it firmly. The size entry is marked missing in some rows and otherwise reads once, few, many or a size class.

.	TRBJ1-2	TRBV5-8	.	CASRLSRNSYGYTF
.	TRBJ1-2	TRBV5-1	.	CASSLEQYGYTF
TRBD2	TRBJ2-5	TRBV20-1	.	CSEGARSLAVETQYF
.	TRBJ1-3	TRBV2	once	CASSVGGRLAGNTIYF
TRBD2	TRBJ2-2	TRBV9	few	CASSVVAGGTGELFF
.	TRBJ1-2	TRBV19	.	CASSIRRRSGGYGYTF
.	TRBJ2-7	TRBV11-2	.	CASSLDKGGAGEQYF
TRBD1	TRBJ2-3	TRBV7-9	.	CASSWDRDRGPDTQYF
.	TRBJ1-5	TRBV27	few	CASSLNGNQPQHF
.	TRBJ2-5	TRBV5-1	.	CASSPTGAQETQYF
.	TRBJ1-5	TRBV24-1	.	CASSDQAPRSNQPQHF
.	TRBJ1-5	TRBV27	.	CASSLNPSYYQPQHF
TRBD1	TRBJ1-3	TRBV9	.	CASDPTGGGNTIYF
TRBD1	TRBJ1-6	TRBV10-3	many	CAISAGQAESLRSPLHF
TRBD2	TRBJ2-3	TRBV2	.	CASSKGTSGGASPTQYF
.	TRBJ1-5	TRBV2	many	CASTEDGPRQPQHF
TRBD2	TRBJ2-3	TRBV5-1	many	CASSLAASGGAGTDTQYF
TRBD1	TRBJ1-5	TRBV6-1	many	CASSEVTGGLRQPQHF
TRBD1	TRBJ2-7	TRBV27	many	CASSLGQGAGEQYF
.	TRBJ1-5	TRBV5-1	many	CASSLSGPNQPQHF
TRBD1	TRBJ2-7	TRBV20-1	once	CSARDRVAYEQYF
TRBD2	TRBJ2-1	TRBV7-2	.	CASSPGLAGAEQFF
.	TRBJ2-7	TRBV19	.	CASSIGPDYEQYF
.	TRBJ2-2	TRBV19	many	CASSPAGVLLWLHLRFGELFF
.	TRBJ2-2	TRBV5-6	.	CASSLVRSMNTGELFF
.	TRBJ1-5	TRBV20-1	medium-sized	CSARDGGVTNQPQHF
.	TRBJ1-5	TRBV25-1	many	CASSFGQGNQPQHF
TRBD2	TRBJ2-5	TRBV5-8	many	CASSLALGTSVQETQYF
.	TRBJ1-2	TRBV14	.	CASSQGQQNYGYTF